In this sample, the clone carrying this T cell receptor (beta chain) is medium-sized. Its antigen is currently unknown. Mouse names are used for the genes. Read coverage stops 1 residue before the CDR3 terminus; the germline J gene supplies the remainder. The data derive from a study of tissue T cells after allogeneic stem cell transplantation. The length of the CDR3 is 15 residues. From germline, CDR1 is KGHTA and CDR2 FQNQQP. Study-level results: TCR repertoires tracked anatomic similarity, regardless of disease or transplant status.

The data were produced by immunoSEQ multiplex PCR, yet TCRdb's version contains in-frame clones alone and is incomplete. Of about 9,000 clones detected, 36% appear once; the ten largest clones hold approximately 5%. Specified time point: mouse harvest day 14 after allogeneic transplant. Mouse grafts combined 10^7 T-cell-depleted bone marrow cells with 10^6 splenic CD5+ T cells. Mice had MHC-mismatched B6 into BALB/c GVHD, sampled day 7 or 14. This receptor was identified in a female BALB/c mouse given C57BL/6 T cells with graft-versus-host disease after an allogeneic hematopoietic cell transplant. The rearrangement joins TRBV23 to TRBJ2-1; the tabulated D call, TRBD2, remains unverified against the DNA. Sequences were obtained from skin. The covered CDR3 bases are TGCTCCAGCACCCGGACTGGGGGTAACTATGCTGAGCAGTTC. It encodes CSSTRTGGNYAEQF. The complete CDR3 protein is CSSTRTGGNYAEQFF.